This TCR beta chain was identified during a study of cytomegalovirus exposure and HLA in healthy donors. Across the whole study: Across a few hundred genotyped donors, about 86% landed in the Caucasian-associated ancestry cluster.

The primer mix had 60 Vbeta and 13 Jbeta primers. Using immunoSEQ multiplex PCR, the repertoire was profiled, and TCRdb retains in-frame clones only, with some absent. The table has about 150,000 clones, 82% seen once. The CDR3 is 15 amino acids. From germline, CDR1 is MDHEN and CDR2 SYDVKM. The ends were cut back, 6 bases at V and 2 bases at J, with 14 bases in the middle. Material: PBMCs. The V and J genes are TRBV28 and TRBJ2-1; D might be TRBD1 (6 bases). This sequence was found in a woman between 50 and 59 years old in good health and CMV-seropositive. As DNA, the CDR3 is TGTGCCAGCAGGACATTCGGGACAACCTACAATGAGCAGTTCTTC. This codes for CASRTFGTTYNEQFF.